Detailed here is one T cell receptor (beta chain). The antigen remains undetermined. The data stem from a study of T cell responses to AZD1222 COVID-19 vaccine. General observations from the study: Just five or six AZD1222 recipients were seropositive at baseline. Samples come after the peak T cell response, not at day 14. Clonal diversity was possibly underestimated; the donors were predominantly white British and more often female.

Sequencing was performed with immunoSEQ multiplex PCR; in TCRdb, only in-frame clones are kept and a portion is missing. The table records about 150,000 clones, roughly 90% of them present only once. Germline values: CDR1 SGHNT, CDR2 YENEEA. This CDR3 has 18 amino acids. V trimming: 4 bases; J trimming: 2 bases; junction bases outside the gene matches: 12. Sample: peripheral blood, taken 28 days after the second AZD1222 dose. The source of this sequence is an adult who received the AZD1222 COVID-19 vaccine. V gene TRBV11-3 combines with J gene TRBJ2-3, with 10 bases that match TRBD2. CDR3 loop: CASSSPGLADLNTDTQYF. The CDR3 DNA sequence: TGTGCCAGCAGCTCCCCCGGACTAGCGGACCTGAACACAGATACGCAGTATTTT.